This entry describes one T cell receptor beta chain. As yet, its antigen is unknown. The data were taken from a study of cytomegalovirus exposure and HLA in healthy donors. Overall study findings and caveats: Earlier analysis found most TCR beta V segments productive about 87% or about 30% of the time. Investigators reported under 200 TCR beta chains as tied to cytomegalovirus.

PCR used 60 Vbeta primers and 13 Jbeta primers. TCRdb's copy holds only in-frame clones and misses some; the assay was immunoSEQ multiplex PCR. The sample lists 180,000 or so clones, about 81% occurring once. The CDR3 has 15 residues. V and J are TRBV21-1 and TRBJ1-5; the table's D call, TRBD1, was not checked against the DNA. TRBV21-1 is noted as a pseudogene. The specimen sequenced was PBMCs. The receptor was isolated from a man in his forties in good health and CMV-seronegative. CDR3 residues: CASSHRDRANQPQHF. CDR3 in DNA: TGTGCCAGCAGCCACCGGGACAGGGCAAATCAGCCCCAGCATTTT.